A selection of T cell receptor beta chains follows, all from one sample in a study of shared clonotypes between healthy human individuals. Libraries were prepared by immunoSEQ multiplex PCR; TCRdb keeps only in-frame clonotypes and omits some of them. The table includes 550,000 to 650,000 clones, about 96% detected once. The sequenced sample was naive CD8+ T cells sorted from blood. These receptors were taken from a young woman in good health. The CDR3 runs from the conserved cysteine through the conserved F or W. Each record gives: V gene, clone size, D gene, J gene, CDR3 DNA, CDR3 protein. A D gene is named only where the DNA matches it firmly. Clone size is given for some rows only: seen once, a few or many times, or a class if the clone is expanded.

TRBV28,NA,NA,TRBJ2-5,TGTGCCAGCAGTTTATTCTCAGGGGCCGAGACCCAGTACTTC,CASSLFSGAETQYF
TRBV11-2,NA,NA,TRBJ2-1,TGTGCCAGCAGCCCGGGAGAGAATGAGCAGTTCTTC,CASSPGENEQFF
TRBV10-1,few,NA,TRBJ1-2,TGCGCCAGCAGTGATAAGGGGGACTATGGCTACACCTTC,CASSDKGDYGYTF
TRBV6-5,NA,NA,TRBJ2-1,TGTGCCAGCTCCCGGACGGTGAACAATGAGCAGTTCTTC,CASSRTVNNEQFF
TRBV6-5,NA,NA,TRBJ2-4,TGTGCCAGCAGTCCATACTTCGGGGCCAAAAACATTCAGTACTTC,CASSPYFGAKNIQYF
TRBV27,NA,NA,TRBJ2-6,TGTGCCAGCAGTTGGGGTGCTGGGGCCAACGTCCTGACTTTC,CASSWGAGANVLTF
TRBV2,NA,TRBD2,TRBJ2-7,TGTGCCAGCAAGCGGGGGGGCTACGAGCAGTACTTC,CASKRGGYEQYF
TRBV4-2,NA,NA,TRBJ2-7,TGTGCCAGCAGCCAAGATCAGTGGTTCGAGCAGTACTTC,CASSQDQWFEQYF
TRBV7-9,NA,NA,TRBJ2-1,TGTGCCAGCAGCTCTCTTCACGTCCAGGGACGCTCCTACAATGAGCAGTTCTTC,CASSSLHVQGRSYNEQFF
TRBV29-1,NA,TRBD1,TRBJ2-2,TGCAGCGTTAAGTCGGCGGCCAGGGGGACCGGGGAGCTGTTTTTT,CSVKSAARGTGELFF
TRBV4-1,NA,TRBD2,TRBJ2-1,TGCGCCAGCAGGCCCACTAGCGGGGATTTCTCCTACAATGAGCAGTTCTTC,CASRPTSGDFSYNEQFF
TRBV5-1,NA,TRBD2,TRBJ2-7,TGCGCCAGCAGCTCCGCTACTAGCGGGAGCTCCTACGAGCAGTACTTC,CASSSATSGSSYEQYF
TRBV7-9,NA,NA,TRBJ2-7,TGTGCCAGCAGCGGGCTGGGCAGGGACCACGAGCAGTACTTC,CASSGLGRDHEQYF
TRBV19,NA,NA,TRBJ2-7,TGTGCCAGTAGCGCCTCCGAGAGCTCCTACGAGCAGTACTTC,CASSASESSYEQYF
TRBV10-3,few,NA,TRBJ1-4,TGTGCCATCAGTGAGTTAGAAGGGCCTCATGAAAAACTGTTTTTT,CAISELEGPHEKLFF
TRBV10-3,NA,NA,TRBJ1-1,TGTGCCATCAGGACCCCTACAGGGTATCAAGCTTTCTTT,CAIRTPTGYQAFF
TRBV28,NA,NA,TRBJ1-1,TGTGCCAGCAGTCGGGCGGGGGCTCGGCAAGCTTTCTTT,CASSRAGARQAFF
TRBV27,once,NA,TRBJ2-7,TGTGCCAGCAGTTTACTGGCGGGACACTACGAGCAGTACTTC,CASSLLAGHYEQYF
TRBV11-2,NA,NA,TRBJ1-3,TGTGCCAGCAGCTTAGCCCTCTCTGGAAACACCATATATTTT,CASSLALSGNTIYF
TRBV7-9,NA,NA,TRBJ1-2,TGTGCCAGCACCCAACGTCCGGGGACCAGTCCTAATGGCTACACCTTC,CASTQRPGTSPNGYTF
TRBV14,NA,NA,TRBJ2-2,TGTGCCAGCAGGGCGGGGTTCGGAAGGGAGCTGTTTTTT,CASRAGFGRELFF
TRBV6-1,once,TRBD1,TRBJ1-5,TGTGCCAGCAGTCCTCTTAGGACAGGTTATCAGCCCCAGCATTTT,CASSPLRTGYQPQHF
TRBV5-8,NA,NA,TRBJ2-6,TGTGCCAGCAGCTTTGTCTGGGGGCCCTCTGGGGCCAACGTCCTGACTTTC,CASSFVWGPSGANVLTF
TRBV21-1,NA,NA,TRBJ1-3,TGTGCCGGATACCGGGCAGCGACTGGAAACACCATATATTTT,CAGYRAATGNTIYF
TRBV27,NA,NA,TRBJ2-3,TGTGCCAGCAGTTTATTGGGGGCAGATACGCAGTATTTT,CASSLLGADTQYF
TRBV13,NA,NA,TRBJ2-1,TGTGCCAGCAGCTTATCAGGGTGGAATGAGCAGTTCTTC,CASSLSGWNEQFF
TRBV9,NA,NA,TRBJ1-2,TGTGCCAGCAGCGGAGTATCAACACGGCTGAAATATGGCTACACCTTC,CASSGVSTRLKYGYTF
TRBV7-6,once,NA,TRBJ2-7,TGTGCCAGCAGCTTAACGGGAGATAGCTCCTACGAGCAGTACTTC,CASSLTGDSSYEQYF
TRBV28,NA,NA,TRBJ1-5,TGTGCCAGCAGGACCGGGGCGTTGAGCAATCAGCCCCAGCATTTT,CASRTGALSNQPQHF
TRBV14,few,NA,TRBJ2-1,TGTGCCAGCAGCCAAGCGTCGGGATACAATGAGCAGTTCTTC,CASSQASGYNEQFF
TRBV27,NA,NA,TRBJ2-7,TGTGCCAGCAGTTTATCCGCCGGGACTCAAAGAAGCGAGCAGTACTTC,CASSLSAGTQRSEQYF